This TCR beta chain comes out of a study of beta chain features in type 1 diabetes. CDR3 length equals 13 residues. The V end was cut by 2 bases, the J end by 1 base, with 5 bases between. Germline CDR1 and CDR2: SGHTA and FQGNSA. The investigators reverse transcribed all of the isolated RNA, so they sequenced expressed TCRB transcripts. TCRdb's copy holds only in-frame clones and misses some; the assay was immunoSEQ multiplex PCR. The repertoire holds about 620,000 clones, with about a sixth as singletons. This rearrangement joins TRBV7-2 to TRBJ1-1, with no clear D. Input material: naive CD4+ T cells from blood. This clonotype was sampled from a man aged 18 to 29 in good health. CDR3 bases: TGTGCCAGCAGCTTATTCCAGAACACTGAAGCTTTCTTT. Amino acid sequence: CASSLFQNTEAFF.